This T cell receptor beta chain was captured in a study of cytomegalovirus exposure and HLA in healthy donors. Study-level points and caveats: In a later analysis, TCR beta V- and J-gene trimming showed a link to a missense DCLRE1C variant.

The PCR made use of 60 Vbeta and 13 Jbeta primers. TCRdb's table, derived via immunoSEQ multiplex PCR, lists solely in-frame clones and lacks some. This sample has roughly 120,000 clones, with around three quarters found just once. The CDR3 totals 16 residues. Germline loops: CDR1 KGHSH, CDR2 LQKENI. The J segment lost 3 bases and the V segment lost 3 bases, leaving 8 bases of the junction unmatched. As to this clone: Its cognate antigen is unknown.

This receptor was taken from a man aged 25 to 40 in good health and CMV-seropositive. Specimen: PBMCs. This chain links TRBV18 with TRBJ2-3; 8 bases line up with TRBD1. The CDR3 nucleotides are TGTGCCAGCTCACCGATGAACAGGGGGGTGACAGATACGCAGTATTTT. Its translation is CASSPMNRGVTDTQYF.